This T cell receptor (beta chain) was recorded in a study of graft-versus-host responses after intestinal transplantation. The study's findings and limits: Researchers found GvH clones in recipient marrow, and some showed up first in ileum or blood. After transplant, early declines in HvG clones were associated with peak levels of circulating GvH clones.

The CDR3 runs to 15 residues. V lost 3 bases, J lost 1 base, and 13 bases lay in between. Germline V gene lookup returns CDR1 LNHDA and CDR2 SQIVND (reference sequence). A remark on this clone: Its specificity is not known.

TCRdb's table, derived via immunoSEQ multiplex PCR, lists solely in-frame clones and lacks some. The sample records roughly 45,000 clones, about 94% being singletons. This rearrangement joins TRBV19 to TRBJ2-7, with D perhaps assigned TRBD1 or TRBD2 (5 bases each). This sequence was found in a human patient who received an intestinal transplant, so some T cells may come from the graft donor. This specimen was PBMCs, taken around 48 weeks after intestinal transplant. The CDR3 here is CASSMSRDGSYEQYF. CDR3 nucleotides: TGTGCCAGTAGTATGAGTCGGGACGGTTCCTACGAGCAGTACTTC.